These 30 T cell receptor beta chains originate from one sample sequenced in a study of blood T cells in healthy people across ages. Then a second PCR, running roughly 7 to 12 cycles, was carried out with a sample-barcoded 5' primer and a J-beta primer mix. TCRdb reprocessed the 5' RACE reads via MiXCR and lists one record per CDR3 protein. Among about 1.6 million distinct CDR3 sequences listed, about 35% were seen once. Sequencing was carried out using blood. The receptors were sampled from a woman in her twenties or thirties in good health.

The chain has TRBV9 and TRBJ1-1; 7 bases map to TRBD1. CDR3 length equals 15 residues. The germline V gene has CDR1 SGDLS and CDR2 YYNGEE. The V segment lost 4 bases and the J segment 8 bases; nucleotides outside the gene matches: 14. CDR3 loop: CASSLGDSEHGEAFF. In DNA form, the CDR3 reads TGTGCCAGCAGCCTAGGGGACAGCGAACATGGGGAAGCTTTCTTT.

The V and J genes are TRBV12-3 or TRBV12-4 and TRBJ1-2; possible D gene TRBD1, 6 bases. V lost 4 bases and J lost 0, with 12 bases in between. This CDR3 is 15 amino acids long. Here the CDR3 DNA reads TGTGCCAGCAGTTATCGACAGGAACCTAACTATGGCTACACCTTC. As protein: CASSYRQEPNYGYTF.

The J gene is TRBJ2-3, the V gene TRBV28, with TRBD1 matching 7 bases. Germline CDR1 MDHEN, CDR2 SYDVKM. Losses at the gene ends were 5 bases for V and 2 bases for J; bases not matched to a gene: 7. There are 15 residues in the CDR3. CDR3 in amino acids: CASSPGDSATDTQYF. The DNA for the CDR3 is TGTGCCAGCAGTCCAGGGGACAGTGCCACAGATACGCAGTATTTT. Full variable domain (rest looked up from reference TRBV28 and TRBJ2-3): DVKVTQSSRYLVKRTGEKVFLECVQDMDHENMFWYRQDPGLGLRLIYFSYDVKMKEKGDIPEGYSVSREKKERFSLILESASTNQTSMYLCASSPGDSATDTQYFGPGTRLTVL.

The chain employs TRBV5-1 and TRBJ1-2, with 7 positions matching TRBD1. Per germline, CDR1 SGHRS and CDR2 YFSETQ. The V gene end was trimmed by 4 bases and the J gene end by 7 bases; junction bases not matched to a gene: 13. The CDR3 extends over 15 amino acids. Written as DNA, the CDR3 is TGCGCCAGCAGCATCCGGGACAGTTCTTACAGTGGCTACACCTTC. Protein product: CASSIRDSSYSGYTF. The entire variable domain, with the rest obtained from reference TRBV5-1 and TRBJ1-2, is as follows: KAGVTQTPRYLIKTRGQQVTLSCSPISGHRSVSWYQQTPGQGLQFLFEYFSETQRNKGNFPGRFSGRQFSNSRSEMNVSTLELGDSALYLCASSIRDSSYSGYTFGSGTRLTVV.

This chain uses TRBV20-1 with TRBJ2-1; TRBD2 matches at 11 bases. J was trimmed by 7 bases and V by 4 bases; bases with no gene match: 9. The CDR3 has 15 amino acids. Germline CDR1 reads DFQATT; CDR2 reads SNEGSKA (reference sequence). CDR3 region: CSATRLAGIVNEQFF. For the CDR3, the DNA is TGCAGTGCTACCAGACTAGCGGGAATTGTGAATGAGCAGTTCTTC.

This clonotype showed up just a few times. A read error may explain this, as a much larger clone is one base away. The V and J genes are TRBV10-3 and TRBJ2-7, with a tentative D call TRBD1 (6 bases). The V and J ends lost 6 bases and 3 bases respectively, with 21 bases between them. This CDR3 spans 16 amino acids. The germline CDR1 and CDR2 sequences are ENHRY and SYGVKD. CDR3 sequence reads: CAISRDRQGPRYEQYF. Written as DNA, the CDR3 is TGTGCCATCAGCCGAGACAGGCAGGGACCGCGCTACGAGCAGTACTTC.

CDR3 coding DNA: TGCAGTGCTAGTCCCTTTTTAGCGGGAGGGGGTTACAATGAGCAGTTCTTC. It yields the protein CSASPFLAGGGYNEQFF. This chain connects TRBV20-1 to TRBJ2-1; TRBD2 matches at 11 bases. V gave up 3 bases and J gave up 4 bases; unmatched junction bases: 11. The CDR3 totals 17 residues. The germline V gene has CDR1 DFQATT and CDR2 SNEGSKA (reference sequence).

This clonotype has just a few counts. CDR3 DNA sequence: TGTGCCAATAGCGGGCCAGGAGATACGCAGTATTTT. Translated: CANSGPGDTQYF. The chain couples TRBV6-1 to TRBJ2-3, with 7 bases that match TRBD2. CDR1 and CDR2 (germline): MNHNS, SASEGT. The CDR3 totals 12 residues. With 10 bases clipped from V and 5 bases from J, the junction kept 6 bases outside the gene matches.

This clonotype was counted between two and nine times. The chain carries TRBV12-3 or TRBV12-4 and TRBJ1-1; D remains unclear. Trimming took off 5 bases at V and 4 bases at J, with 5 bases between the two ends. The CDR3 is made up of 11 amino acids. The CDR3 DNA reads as TGTGCCAGCAGTATCGGCACTGAAGCTTTCTTT. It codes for CASSIGTEAFF.

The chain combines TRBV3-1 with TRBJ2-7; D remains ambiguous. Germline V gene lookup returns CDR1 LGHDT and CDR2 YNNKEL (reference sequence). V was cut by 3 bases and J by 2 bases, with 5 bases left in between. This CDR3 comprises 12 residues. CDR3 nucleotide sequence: TGTGCCAGCAGCCACGGCCCCTACGAGCAGTACTTC. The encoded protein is CASSHGPYEQYF.

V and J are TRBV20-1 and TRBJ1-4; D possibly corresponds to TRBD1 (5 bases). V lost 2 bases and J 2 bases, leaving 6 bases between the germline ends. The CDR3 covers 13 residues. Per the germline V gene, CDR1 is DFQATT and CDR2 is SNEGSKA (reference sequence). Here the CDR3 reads CSARRDTNEKLFF. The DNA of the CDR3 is TGCAGTGCTAGAAGGGACACTAATGAAAAACTGTTTTTT.

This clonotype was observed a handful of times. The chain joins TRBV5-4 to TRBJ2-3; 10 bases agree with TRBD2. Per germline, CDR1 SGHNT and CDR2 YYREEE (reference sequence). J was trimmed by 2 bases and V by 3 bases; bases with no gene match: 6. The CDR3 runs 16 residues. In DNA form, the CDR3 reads TGTGCCAGCAGCTCCAAGCGGGGGGGGAACACAGATACGCAGTATTTT. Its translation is CASSSKRGGNTDTQYF.

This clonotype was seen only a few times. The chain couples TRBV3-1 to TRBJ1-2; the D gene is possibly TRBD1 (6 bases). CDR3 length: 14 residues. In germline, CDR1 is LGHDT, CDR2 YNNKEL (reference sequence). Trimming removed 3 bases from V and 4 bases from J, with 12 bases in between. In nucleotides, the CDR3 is TGTGCCAGCAGCCACCGCGGGGGGGCCTATGGCTACACCTTC. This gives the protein CASSHRGGAYGYTF.

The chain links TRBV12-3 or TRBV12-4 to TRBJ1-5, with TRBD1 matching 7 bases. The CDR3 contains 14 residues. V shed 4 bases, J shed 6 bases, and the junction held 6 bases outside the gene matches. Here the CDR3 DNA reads TGTGCCAGCAGTTCGAGACAGGGTACTCAGCCCCAGCATTTT. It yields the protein CASSSRQGTQPQHF.

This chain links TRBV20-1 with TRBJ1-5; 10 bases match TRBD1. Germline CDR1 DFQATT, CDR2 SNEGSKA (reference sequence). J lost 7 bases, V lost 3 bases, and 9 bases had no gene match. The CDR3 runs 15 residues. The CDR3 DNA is TGCAGTGCTAGGGGGACAGGGGTGGAGGGACAGCCCCAGCATTTT. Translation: CSARGTGVEGQPQHF.

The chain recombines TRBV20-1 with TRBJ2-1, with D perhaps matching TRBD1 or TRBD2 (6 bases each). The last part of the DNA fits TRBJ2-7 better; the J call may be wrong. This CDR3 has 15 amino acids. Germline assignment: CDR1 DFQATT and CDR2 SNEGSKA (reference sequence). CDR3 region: CSASVPGAGGNEQYF. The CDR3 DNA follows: TGCAGTGCTAGCGTTCCGGGTGCCGGGGGCAATGAGCAGTACTTC.

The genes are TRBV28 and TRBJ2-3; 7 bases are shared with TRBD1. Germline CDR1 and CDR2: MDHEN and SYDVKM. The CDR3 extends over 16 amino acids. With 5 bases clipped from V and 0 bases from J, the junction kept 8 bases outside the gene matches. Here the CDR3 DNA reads TGTGCCAGCAGTGGGGGACAGACCCGTAGCACAGATACGCAGTATTTT. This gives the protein CASSGGQTRSTDTQYF.

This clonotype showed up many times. In DNA, the CDR3 is TGTGCCAGCACCTCAGTCTATGGCTACACCTTC. This encodes CASTSVYGYTF. The chain recombines TRBV7-9 with TRBJ1-2; D gene ambiguous. Germline assignment: CDR1 SEHNR and CDR2 FQNEAQ (reference sequence). The CDR3 totals 11 residues. V was clipped by 7 bases and J by 4 bases, with 7 bases between them.

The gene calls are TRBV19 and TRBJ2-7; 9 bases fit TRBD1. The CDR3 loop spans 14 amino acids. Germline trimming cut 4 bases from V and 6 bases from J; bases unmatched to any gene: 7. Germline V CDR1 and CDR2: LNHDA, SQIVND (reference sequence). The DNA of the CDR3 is TGTGCCAGTAGTAGGACCGGGACAGGGACCGAGCAGTACTTC. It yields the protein CASSRTGTGTEQYF.

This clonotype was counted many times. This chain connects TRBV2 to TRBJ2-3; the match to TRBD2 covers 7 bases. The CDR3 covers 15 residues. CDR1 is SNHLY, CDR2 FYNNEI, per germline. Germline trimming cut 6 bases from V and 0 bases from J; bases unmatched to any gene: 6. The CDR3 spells CASSASGSSTDTQYF. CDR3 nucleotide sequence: TGTGCCAGCAGCGCTAGCGGCTCTAGCACAGATACGCAGTATTTT.

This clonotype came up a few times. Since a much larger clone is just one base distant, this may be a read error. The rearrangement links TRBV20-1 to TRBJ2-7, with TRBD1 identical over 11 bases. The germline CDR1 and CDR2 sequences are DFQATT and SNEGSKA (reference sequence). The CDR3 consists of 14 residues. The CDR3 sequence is CGAHGQGASYEQYF. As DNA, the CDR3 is TGCGGTGCTCATGGACAGGGGGCCTCCTACGAGCAGTACTTC.

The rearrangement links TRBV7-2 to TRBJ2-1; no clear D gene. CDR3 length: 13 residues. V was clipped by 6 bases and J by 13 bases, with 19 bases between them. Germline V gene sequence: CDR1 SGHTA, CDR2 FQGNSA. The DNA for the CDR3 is TGTGCCAGCAGTTACCCACCGGGCTGGGGTCAGTTCTTC. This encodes CASSYPPGWGQFF.

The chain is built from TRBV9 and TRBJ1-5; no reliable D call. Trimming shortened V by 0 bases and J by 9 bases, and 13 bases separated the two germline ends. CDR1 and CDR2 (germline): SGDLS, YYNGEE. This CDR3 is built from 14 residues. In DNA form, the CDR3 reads TGTGCCAGCAGCGTAGATCTGGGAGATCGGCCCCAGCATTTT. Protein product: CASSVDLGDRPQHF.

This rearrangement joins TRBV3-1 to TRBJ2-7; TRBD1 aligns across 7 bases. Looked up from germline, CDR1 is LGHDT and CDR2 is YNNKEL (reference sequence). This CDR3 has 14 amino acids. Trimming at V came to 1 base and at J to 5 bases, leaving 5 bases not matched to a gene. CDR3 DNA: TGTGCCAGCAGCCAAGTACAGGGGCGCGACGAGCAGTACTTC. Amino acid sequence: CASSQVQGRDEQYF.

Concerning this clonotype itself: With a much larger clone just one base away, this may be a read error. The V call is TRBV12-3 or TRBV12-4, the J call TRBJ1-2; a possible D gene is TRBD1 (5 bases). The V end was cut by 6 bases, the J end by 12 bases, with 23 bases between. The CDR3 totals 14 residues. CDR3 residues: CASSRQGRVRGHTF. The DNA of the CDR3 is TGTGCCAGCAGCCGCCAGGGAAGGGTTCGGGGCCACACCTTC.

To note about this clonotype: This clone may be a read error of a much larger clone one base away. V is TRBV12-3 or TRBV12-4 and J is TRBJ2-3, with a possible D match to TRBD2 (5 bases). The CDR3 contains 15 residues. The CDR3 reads CASSPLSGGTDTEYF. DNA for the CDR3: TGTGCCAGCAGTCCCCTAAGCGGCGGCACAGATACGGAGTATTTT.

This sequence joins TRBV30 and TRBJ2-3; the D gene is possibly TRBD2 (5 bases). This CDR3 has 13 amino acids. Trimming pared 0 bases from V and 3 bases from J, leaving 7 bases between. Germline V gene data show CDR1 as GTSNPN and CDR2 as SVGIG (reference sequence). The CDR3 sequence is CAWSVGRTDTQYF. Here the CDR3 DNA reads TGTGCCTGGAGTGTAGGGAGAACAGATACGCAGTATTTT.

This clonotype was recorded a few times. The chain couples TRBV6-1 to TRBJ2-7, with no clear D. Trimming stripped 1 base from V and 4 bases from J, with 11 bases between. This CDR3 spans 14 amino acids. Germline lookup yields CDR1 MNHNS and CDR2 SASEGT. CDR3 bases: TGTGCCAGCAGTGAAGACTCAGTTGGTTACGAGCAGTACTTC. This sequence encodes CASSEDSVGYEQYF.

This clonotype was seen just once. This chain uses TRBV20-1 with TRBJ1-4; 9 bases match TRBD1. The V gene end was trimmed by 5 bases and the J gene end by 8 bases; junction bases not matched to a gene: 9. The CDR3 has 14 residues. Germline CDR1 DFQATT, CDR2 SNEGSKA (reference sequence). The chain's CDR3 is CSAYWTGEGEKLFF. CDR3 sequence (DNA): TGCAGTGCTTATTGGACAGGGGAAGGGGAAAAACTGTTTTTT.

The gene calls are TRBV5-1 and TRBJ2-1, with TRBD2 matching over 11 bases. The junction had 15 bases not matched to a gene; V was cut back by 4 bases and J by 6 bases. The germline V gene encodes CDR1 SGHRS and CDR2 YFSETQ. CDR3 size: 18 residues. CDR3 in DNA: TGCGCCAGCAGCCCCAACCCACCTCTAGCGGGAGGAAGCAATGAGCAGTTCTTC. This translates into CASSPNPPLAGGSNEQFF. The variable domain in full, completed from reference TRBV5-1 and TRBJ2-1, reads KAGVTQTPRYLIKTRGQQVTLSCSPISGHRSVSWYQQTPGQGLQFLFEYFSETQRNKGNFPGRFSGRQFSNSRSEMNVSTLELGDSALYLCASSPNPPLAGGSNEQFFGPGTRLTVL.